These 14 T cell receptor beta chains were sequenced from one sample in a study of OX40 agonist ivuxolimab in advanced cancers. Profiled with immunoSEQ multiplex PCR; TCRdb holds only in-frame clones, not every one. In the table there are 13,000 or so clones, 75% to 90% of which are singletons. The specimen was CD4+ or CD8+ T cells sorted from blood, collected in a trial of the OX40 agonist ivuxolimab. These receptors originate from an adult with an advanced solid tumor such as melanoma, head and neck, liver or kidney cancer.

DNA of the CDR3: TGTGCCAGCAGCCAAGGAGCGGGGCCTAACTACAATGAGCAGTTCTTC. It translates to CASSQGAGPNYNEQFF. This rearrangement joins TRBV4-2 to TRBJ2-1, with 7 bases fitting TRBD2. The CDR3 is 16 residues long. With 1 base clipped from V and 3 bases from J, the junction kept 6 bases outside the gene matches. CDR1 is LGHNA and CDR2 is YNFKEQ in the germline V gene.

This clone was counted once. This chain connects TRBV5-1 to TRBJ1-5; TRBD1 matches at 8 bases. There are 13 residues in the CDR3. Germline CDR1 SGHRS, CDR2 YFSETQ. The J segment lost 7 bases and the V segment lost 5 bases, leaving 5 bases of the junction unmatched. CDR3 in amino acids: CASSRTGSQPQHF. CDR3 in DNA: TGCGCCAGCAGTCGGACAGGGTCACAGCCCCAGCATTTT.

As to this clone: Compared with germline, one end of the junction differs, possibly owing to a read error. The rearrangement uses TRBV6-5 and TRBJ1-2; no clear D gene. The germline V gene has CDR1 MNHEY and CDR2 SVGAGI. CDR3 size: 10 residues. CDR3 sequence: CASRGLHLSF. Here the CDR3 DNA reads TGTGCCAGCAGGGGTTTACACCTCTCCTTC.

The chain carries TRBV7-8 and TRBJ2-7, with D possibly called TRBD1 or TRBD2 (5 bases each). V was clipped by 3 bases and J by 7 bases, with 19 bases between them. The CDR3 length is 15 residues. CDR1 and CDR2 from the germline V gene are SGHVS and FQNEAQ. CDR3 sequence (DNA): TGTGCCAGCAGCTTTCGGACCGGGGCCGTTGGGGAGCAGTACTTC. It specifies CASSFRTGAVGEQYF.

In this sample, this clone turned up once. The gene calls are TRBV9 and TRBJ2-7; 11 bases line up with TRBD2. With V trimmed by 3 bases and J by 5 bases, 10 bases remained unmatched. CDR3 length: 16 residues. CDR1 is SGDLS and CDR2 is YYNGEE in the germline V gene. The DNA for the CDR3 is TGTGCCAGCAGCGGGGAGGTAGCGGGAGGGCCTGACGAGCAGTACTTC. Protein product: CASSGEVAGGPDEQYF.

This clone showed up just a few times. A read error is likely, as this CDR3 ends without the conserved phenylalanine or tryptophan. Because the CDR3's place on the DNA is in doubt, the DNA is left out and the CDR3 is given as listed by TCRdb. This chain's CDR3 is CAISPLPARPGTGIH. The gene calls are TRBV10-3 and TRBJ1-1; the table's D gene call, TRBD1, was not cross checked with the DNA. Germline V gene data show CDR1 as ENHRY and CDR2 as SYGVKD. The CDR3 totals 15 residues, both ends included.

The chain uses TRBV4-1 and TRBJ2-4; 8 bases line up with TRBD1. Germline loops: CDR1 MGHRA, CDR2 YSYEKL. The CDR3 runs to 20 residues. V was pared by 5 bases and J by 0 bases, with 18 bases of the junction left unmatched. CDR3 sequence (DNA): TGCGCCAGCAGCGCGACCGGGGGCCACTTCAGGGGGCTAGCCAAAAACATTCAGTACTTC. This codes for CASSATGGHFRGLAKNIQYF.

This clone was seen only a few times. This chain uses TRBV4-1 with TRBJ2-3, with 13 bases matching TRBD2. Per the germline V gene, CDR1 is MGHRA and CDR2 is YSYEKL. The CDR3 runs to 15 residues. V gave up 3 bases and J gave up 6 bases; unmatched junction bases: 3. The CDR3 sequence: CASSHGLAGADTQYF. CDR3 nucleotides: TGCGCCAGCAGCCATGGACTAGCGGGAGCCGATACGCAGTATTTT.

V and J are TRBV29-1 and TRBJ2-1, with D unclear. This CDR3 comprises 11 residues. Per the germline V gene, CDR1 is SQVTM and CDR2 is ANQGSEA. Trimming removed 3 bases at V and 10 bases at J, with 10 bases between. The DNA for the CDR3 is TGCAGCGTTGAGGACGGTTTAGAGCAGTTCTTC. Translated, it gives CSVEDGLEQFF.

The chain has TRBV19 and TRBJ2-5; D uncertain. V shed 0 bases and J shed 5 bases, with 13 bases lying between them. CDR1 and CDR2 from the germline V gene are LNHDA and SQIVND (reference sequence). The CDR3 length is 15 residues. The CDR3 spells CASSIDPSYRETQYF. In nucleotides, the CDR3 is TGTGCCAGTAGTATAGACCCCAGTTATCGGGAGACCCAGTACTTC.

The V and J genes are TRBV13 and TRBJ2-3, with D uncertain. The CDR3 runs 13 residues. The V and J ends lost 4 bases and 0 bases respectively, with 5 bases between them. The V gene's germline CDR1 is PRHDT and CDR2 FYEKMQ (reference sequence). The CDR3 DNA is TGTGCCAGCAGCTCGGCTAGCACAGATACGCAGTATTTT. Encoded protein: CASSSASTDTQYF.

The chain has TRBV6-5 and TRBJ2-3; weak D call: TRBD2 (5 bases). Germline V gives CDR1 MNHEY, CDR2 SVGAGI. V lost 1 base and J lost 0, with 11 bases in between. The CDR3 loop spans 16 amino acids. CDR3 amino acids: CASSYLIEGSTDTQYF. CDR3 DNA sequence: TGTGCCAGCAGTTACTTGATCGAGGGTAGCACAGATACGCAGTATTTT.

The CDR3 DNA follows: TGTGCCAGTAGTATATCCCTGGCTCGCAGATCCTACAATGAGCAGTTCTTC. This sequence encodes CASSISLARRSYNEQFF. V usage is TRBV19 and J usage is TRBJ2-1; no reliable D call. Germline CDR1 and CDR2: LNHDA and SQIVND (reference sequence). The CDR3 covers 17 residues. Trimming left V 2 bases short and J 1 base short, with 15 bases between.

The J gene is TRBJ1-4, the V gene TRBV28; no reliable D call. Germline CDR1 MDHEN, CDR2 SYDVKM. V lost 8 bases and J lost 4, with 5 bases in between. The CDR3 has 11 amino acids. The CDR3 region is CASGFNEKLFF. CDR3 coding DNA: TGTGCCAGCGGATTTAATGAAAAACTGTTTTTT. The variable domain in full, completed from reference TRBV28 and TRBJ1-4, reads DVKVTQSSRYLVKRTGEKVFLECVQDMDHENMFWYRQDPGLGLRLIYFSYDVKMKEKGDIPEGYSVSREKKERFSLILESASTNQTSMYLCASGFNEKLFFGSGTQLSVL.